This entry concerns a single T cell receptor beta chain. Only one count was recorded for this clonotype. There is no known antigen for this receptor. Relative to the germline gene, one junction end is altered; a read error may explain this. The data originate from a study of blood T cells in healthy people across ages (dated by TCRdb to between 2014 and 2017). With respect to the entire study: In model experiments, roughly one uniquely barcoded TCR beta cDNA molecule per two T cells was captured by template switching. Using deep sequencing normalized with unique cDNA molecular identifiers, the study measured how TCR beta repertoire diversity changes with age. The donors were split into four age groups: young (average about 15 years), middle-aged (roughly 42), aged (over 55) and long-lived (about 74). For two donors (one aged 18 to 30 and one aged 80 or older), the study analyzed two additional independent replicas of 1 million unique cDNA reads from the same blood draw. Results and caveats for the whole study, not just this receptor: A strong correlation was found between observed TCR beta diversity and the percentage of naive T cells measured by flow cytometry. Conclusive comparison of naive and antigen-experienced compartments was prevented by the profiling of bulk unsorted PBMCs. As age increased, observed TCR beta diversity per million T cells dropped in a roughly linear way, and a significant reduction was already evident by age 40. Estimates of total diversity based on one million sequenced T cells were regarded as lower bounds and as underestimates. Compared with the aged group, more naive CD4+ T cells, fewer expanded clones and increased TCR diversity were shown by the long-lived group, suggesting age selection. Donor CMV infection status was unknown, potentially confounding age-related changes in expanded clonotypes.

Systemically healthy Caucasian individuals from Russia, 35 to 50 in total and aged roughly 6 to 95 years, were included as donors. Approximately 11 milliliters of peripheral blood were drawn from each donor into EDTA-treated Vacutainer tubes. Ficoll-Paque density-gradient centrifugation was used to isolate PBMCs, with at least 7 million per sample. Trizol reagent was used to extract total RNA from the PBMCs, yielding at least 5.5 micrograms per sample. The percentages of naive CD45RAhigh/CD27high T cells were determined by flow cytometry on a PBMC aliquot from every donor. The cysteine opens and the phenylalanine closes a CDR3 of 15 amino acids. Just CDR3 DNA is preserved here, 45 bases in frame from base 1. From a lookup of the germline V gene, CDR1 and CDR2 are MNHNS and SASEGT. The library was generated by 5' RACE. The reads were generated on an Illumina HiSeq 2500. A second PCR of about 6 to 12 cycles was run with a J-beta primer mix and a sample-barcoded 5' primer. A template-switch 5' adaptor carrying 12 random nucleotides introduced a unique molecular identifier onto each TCR beta cDNA molecule. Each sample yielded at least 2.5 million CDR3-containing paired-end reads. The Mint cDNA synthesis kit, primed by a TRBC-specific oligonucleotide, was used to synthesize first-strand cDNA from all RNA. After uracil-DNA glycosylase treatment, a first 18-cycle PCR used universal primers M1SS and BC2_uni_R on all cDNA. Per the source publication's procedure: For normalization, 1 million high-quality reads were randomly selected from each sample, with every read carrying a distinct molecular identifier. Instead of being binned into consensus sequences, reads that shared molecular identifiers were thrown out. MiTCR, run with a Q25 quality threshold and the strictest error-elimination algorithm, handled CDR3 identification, clonotype clustering and error correction. A nonparametric unseen species model with Euler transformation was used to estimate a lower bound on total TCR beta diversity. TCRdb trimmed the raw reads at Q25, called clones with MiXCR and kept productive beta chains. All rows with the same CDR3 protein become a single entry with the most common DNA and genes. Clone size and V and J calls follow TCRdb, not the original study. In this sample the table shows about 560,000 distinct CDR3 sequences, roughly a quarter of which occur a single time. The top ten clones comprise 3% to 4% of the sample.

The sample was also reused in another study, on T cells of mothers and their children. As that second study puts it: The donors were nine systemically healthy Caucasian individuals, made up of three mothers and their six children. cDNA synthesis used all of the extracted RNA, with roughly 1.6 ug of RNA in each 15 ul reaction. In the second PCR, sample barcodes and 2-4 random nucleotides were introduced via the M1S primer. More than 8 million TCR beta CDR3 reads were obtained from each mother, and roughly 3 million reads were obtained from each child. TCR recombination output is similarly shaped by thymic selection in related and unrelated pairs, with a minor effect exerted by inherited differences. Related mother-child pairs always showed normalized repertoire overlap that was slightly higher than in unrelated mother-child pairs, though the difference was never significant. No persistent microchimeric T cell clones were detected, at a sensitivity of 80 to 100 clones per million clonotypes. Deep NGS was used in the study to compare the TCR beta repertoires of mothers and children and to look for features that separate related mother-child pairs from unrelated individuals. Mothers averaged approximately 41 +/- 4 years of age and children averaged around 10 +/- 4 years. Libraries were sequenced on Illumina HiSeq 2000 with 100+100 nt paired-end reads after adapter ligation with NEBNext reagents. To avoid cross-contamination, the mother libraries and the child libraries were prepared a month apart and sequenced in separate runs. Between roughly 450,000 and 2,200,000 distinct TCR beta clonotypes were identified per donor. Naive TCR beta clonotypes were estimated from low-frequency clonotypes matched to each donor's FACS-determined naive share, without sorting.

This sequence uses TRBV6-1 and TRBJ2-3; 7 bases in the middle match TRBD2. The receptor was derived from a boy between 2 and 10 years old in good health. The sequencing sample was made of blood. The CDR3 in this case is CASSGEGGPPDTQYF. The nucleotide sequence reads TGTGCCAGCAGTGGAGAGGGAGGGCCCCCAGATACGCAATATTTT.